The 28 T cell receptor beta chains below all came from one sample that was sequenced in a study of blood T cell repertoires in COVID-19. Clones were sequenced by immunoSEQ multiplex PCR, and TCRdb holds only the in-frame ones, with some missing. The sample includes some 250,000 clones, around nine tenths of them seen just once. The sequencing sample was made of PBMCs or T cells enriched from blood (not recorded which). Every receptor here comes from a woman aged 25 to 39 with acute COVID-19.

The CDR3 DNA reads as TGTGCCAGCAGCTTAACCGGGACAGCTATTCGGGAGCAGTACTTC. Translating it yields CASSLTGTAIREQYF. This chain joins TRBV7-2 and TRBJ2-7; 7 bases align to TRBD1. CDR3 size: 15 residues. J gave up 7 bases and V 2 bases, and 11 bases lay outside the gene matches. Germline-derived CDR1 and CDR2 are SGHTA and FQGNSA.

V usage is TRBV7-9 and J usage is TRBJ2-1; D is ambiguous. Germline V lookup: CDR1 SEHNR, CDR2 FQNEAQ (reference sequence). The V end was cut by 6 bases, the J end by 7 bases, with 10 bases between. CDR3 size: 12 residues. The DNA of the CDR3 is TGTGCCAGCAGACTAACAACAAATGAGCAGTTCTTC. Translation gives CASRLTTNEQFF.

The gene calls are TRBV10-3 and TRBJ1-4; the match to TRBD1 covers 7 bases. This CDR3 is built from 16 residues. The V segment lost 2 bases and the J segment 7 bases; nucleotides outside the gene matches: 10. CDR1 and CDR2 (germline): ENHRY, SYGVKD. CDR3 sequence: CAISEGPGGSVEKLFF. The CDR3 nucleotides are TGTGCCATCAGTGAGGGTCCAGGGGGATCGGTTGAAAAACTGTTTTTT.

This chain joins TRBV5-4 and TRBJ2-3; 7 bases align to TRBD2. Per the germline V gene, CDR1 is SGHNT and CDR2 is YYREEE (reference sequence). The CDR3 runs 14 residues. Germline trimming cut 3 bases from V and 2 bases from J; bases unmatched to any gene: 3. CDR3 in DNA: TGTGCCAGCAGCTGGGGACTAAACACAGATACGCAGTATTTT. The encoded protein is CASSWGLNTDTQYF.

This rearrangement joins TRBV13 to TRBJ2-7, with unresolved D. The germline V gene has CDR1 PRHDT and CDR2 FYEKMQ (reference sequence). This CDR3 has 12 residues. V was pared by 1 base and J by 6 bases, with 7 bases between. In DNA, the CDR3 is TGTGCCAGCAGCTTAGCCCCTCTCGAGCAGTACTTC. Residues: CASSLAPLEQYF.

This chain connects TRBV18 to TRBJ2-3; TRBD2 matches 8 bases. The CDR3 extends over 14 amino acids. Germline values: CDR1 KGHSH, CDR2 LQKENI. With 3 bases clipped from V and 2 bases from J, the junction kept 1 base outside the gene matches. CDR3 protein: CASSPSGVTDTQYF. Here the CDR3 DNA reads TGTGCCAGCTCACCTAGCGGGGTCACAGATACGCAGTATTTT.

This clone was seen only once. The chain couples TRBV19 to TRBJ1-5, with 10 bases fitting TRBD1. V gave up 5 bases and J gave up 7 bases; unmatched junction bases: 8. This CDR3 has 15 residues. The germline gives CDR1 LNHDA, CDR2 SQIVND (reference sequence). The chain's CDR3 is CASSQGTGVGQPQHF. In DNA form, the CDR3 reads TGTGCCAGTAGTCAAGGGACAGGGGTCGGGCAGCCCCAGCATTTT.

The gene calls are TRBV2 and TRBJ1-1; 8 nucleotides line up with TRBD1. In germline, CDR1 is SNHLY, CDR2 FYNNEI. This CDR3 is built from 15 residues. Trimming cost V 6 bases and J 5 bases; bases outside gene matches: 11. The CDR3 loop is CASRSYRGAKTEAFF. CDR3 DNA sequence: TGTGCCAGCAGATCGTACAGGGGGGCGAAAACTGAAGCTTTCTTT.

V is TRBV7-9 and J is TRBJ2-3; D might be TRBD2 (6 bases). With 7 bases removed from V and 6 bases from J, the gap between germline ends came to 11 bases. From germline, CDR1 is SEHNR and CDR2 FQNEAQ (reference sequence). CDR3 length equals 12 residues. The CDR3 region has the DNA TGTGCCAGCATACTTGGGGGGGATACGCAGTATTTT. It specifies CASILGGDTQYF.

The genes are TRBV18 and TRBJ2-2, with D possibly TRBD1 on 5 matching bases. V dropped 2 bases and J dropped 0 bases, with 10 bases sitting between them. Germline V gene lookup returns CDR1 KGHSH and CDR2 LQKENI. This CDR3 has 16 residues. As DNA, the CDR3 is TGTGCCAGCTCACCAGCCACAGGCCCGAACACCGGGGAGCTGTTTTTT. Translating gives CASSPATGPNTGELFF.

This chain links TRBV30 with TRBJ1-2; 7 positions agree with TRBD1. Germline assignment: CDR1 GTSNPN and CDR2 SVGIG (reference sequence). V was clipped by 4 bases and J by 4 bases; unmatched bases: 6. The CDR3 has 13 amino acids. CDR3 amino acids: CAWNRGAGYGYTF. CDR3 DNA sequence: TGTGCCTGGAACAGGGGCGCAGGCTATGGCTACACCTTC.

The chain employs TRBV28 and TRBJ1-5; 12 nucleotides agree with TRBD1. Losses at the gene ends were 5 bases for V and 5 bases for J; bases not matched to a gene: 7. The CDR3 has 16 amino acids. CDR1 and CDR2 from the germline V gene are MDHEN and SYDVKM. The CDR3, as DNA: TGTGCCAGCAGTCCAGGGACAGGGGGCGCTTATCAGCCCCAGCATTTT. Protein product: CASSPGTGGAYQPQHF.

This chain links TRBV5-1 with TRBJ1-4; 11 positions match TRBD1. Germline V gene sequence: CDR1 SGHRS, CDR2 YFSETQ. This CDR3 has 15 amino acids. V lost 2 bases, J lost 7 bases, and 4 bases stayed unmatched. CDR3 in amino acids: CASSFSGTGGEKLFF. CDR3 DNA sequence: TGCGCCAGCAGCTTTAGCGGGACAGGGGGTGAAAAACTGTTTTTT.

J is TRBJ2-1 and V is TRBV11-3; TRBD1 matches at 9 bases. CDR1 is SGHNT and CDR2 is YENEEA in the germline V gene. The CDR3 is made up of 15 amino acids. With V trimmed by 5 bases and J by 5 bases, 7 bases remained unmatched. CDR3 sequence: CASSPGQGINNEQFF. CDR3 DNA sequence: TGTGCCAGCAGCCCAGGACAGGGGATAAACAATGAGCAGTTCTTC.

In nucleotides, the CDR3 is TGTGCCAGTAGCGTTACAGGGGGGGACACTGAAGCTTTCTTT. It is translated as CASSVTGGDTEAFF. The chain uses TRBV19 and TRBJ1-1; 8 bases match TRBD1. The germline CDR1 and CDR2 sequences are LNHDA and SQIVND (reference sequence). The J segment lost 3 bases and the V segment lost 6 bases, leaving 6 bases of the junction unmatched. CDR3 length equals 14 residues.

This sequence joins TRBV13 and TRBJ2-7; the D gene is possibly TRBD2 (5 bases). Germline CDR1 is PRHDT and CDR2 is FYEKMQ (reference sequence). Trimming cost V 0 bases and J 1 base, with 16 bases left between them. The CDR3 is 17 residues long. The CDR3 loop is CASSLGGQRVMSYEQYF. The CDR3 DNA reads TGTGCCAGCAGCTTAGGGGGCCAGAGGGTCATGTCCTACGAGCAGTACTTC.

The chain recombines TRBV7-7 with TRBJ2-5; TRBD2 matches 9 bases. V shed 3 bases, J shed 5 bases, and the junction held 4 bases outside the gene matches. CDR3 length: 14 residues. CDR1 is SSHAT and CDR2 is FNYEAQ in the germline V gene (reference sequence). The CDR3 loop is CASSLGLAVETQYF. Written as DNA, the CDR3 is TGTGCCAGCAGCTTGGGACTAGCTGTGGAGACCCAGTACTTC.

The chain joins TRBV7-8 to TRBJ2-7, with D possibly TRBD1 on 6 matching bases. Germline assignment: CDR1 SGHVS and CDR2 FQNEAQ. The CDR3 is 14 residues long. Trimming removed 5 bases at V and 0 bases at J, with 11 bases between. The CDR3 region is CASSHRTVSYEQYF. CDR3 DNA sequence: TGTGCCAGCAGCCACAGGACAGTCTCCTACGAGCAGTACTTC.

The CDR3 loop is CASSQYFLKAGSTDTQYF. In nucleotides, the CDR3 is TGTGCCAGCAGCCAATACTTCCTCAAAGCGGGGAGCACAGATACGCAGTATTTT. This chain links TRBV4-2 with TRBJ2-3; 7 nucleotides line up with TRBD2. The junction had 11 bases not matched to a gene; V was cut back by 2 bases and J by 0 bases. The V gene's germline CDR1 is LGHNA and CDR2 YNFKEQ. This CDR3 is 18 amino acids long.

The DNA of the CDR3 is TGTGCCAGCAACCCCGGAGGGGCGGGGGTTGGCTACACCTTC. Translating it yields CASNPGGAGVGYTF. The chain joins TRBV6-4 to TRBJ1-2, with a weak D call TRBD1 (5 bases). V dropped 7 bases and J dropped 7 bases, with 19 bases sitting between them. CDR1 and CDR2 (germline): MRHNA, SNTAGT. The CDR3 spans 14 residues.

The CDR3 bases are TGTGCCAGCAGTTTGGGACTACGCCACAATGAGCAGTTCTTC. It specifies CASSLGLRHNEQFF. The gene calls are TRBV6-5 and TRBJ2-1; 7 bases agree with TRBD2. The CDR3 covers 14 residues. Trimming took 4 bases from V and 5 from J; bases not matched to a gene: 5. The germline V gene encodes CDR1 MNHEY and CDR2 SVGAGI.

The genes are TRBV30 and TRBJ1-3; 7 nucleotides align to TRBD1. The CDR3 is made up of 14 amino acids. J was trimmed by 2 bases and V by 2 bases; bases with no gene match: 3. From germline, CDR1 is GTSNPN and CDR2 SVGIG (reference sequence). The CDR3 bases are TGTGCCTGGAGTAAGACAGGGACTGGAAACACCATATATTTT. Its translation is CAWSKTGTGNTIYF.

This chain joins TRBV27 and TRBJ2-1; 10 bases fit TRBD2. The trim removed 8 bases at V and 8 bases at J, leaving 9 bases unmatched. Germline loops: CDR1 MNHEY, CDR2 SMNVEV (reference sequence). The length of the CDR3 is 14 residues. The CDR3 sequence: CASAIRLAGYEQFF. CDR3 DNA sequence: TGTGCCAGCGCGATACGACTAGCGGGTTATGAGCAGTTCTTC.

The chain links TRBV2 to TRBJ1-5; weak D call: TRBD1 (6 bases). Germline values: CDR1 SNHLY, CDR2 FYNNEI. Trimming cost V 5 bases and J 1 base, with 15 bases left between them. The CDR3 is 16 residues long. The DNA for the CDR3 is TGTGCCAGCAGTCCCCCGGTGGGGGCCAGCAATCAGCCCCAGCATTTT. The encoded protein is CASSPPVGASNQPQHF.

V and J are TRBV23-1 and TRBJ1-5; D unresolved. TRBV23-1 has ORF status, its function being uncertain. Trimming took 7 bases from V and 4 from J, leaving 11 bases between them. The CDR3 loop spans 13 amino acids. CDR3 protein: CASKSDGNQPQHF. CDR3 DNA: TGCGCCAGCAAGTCCGACGGGAATCAGCCCCAGCATTTT.

The DNA of the CDR3 is TGTGCCAGCAGGTGGCAGGGAATCGCTGAAGCTTTCTTT. Amino acids: CASRWQGIAEAFF. The rearrangement joins TRBV2 to TRBJ1-1; a possible D gene is TRBD1 (5 bases). Per germline, CDR1 SNHLY and CDR2 FYNNEI. The length of the CDR3 is 13 residues. The V and J ends lost 6 bases and 6 bases respectively, with 14 bases between them.

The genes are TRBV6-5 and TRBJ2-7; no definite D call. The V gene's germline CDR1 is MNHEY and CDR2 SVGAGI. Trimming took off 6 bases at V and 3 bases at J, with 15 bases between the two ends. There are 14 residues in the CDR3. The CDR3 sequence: CASSVTQDGYEQYF. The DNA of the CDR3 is TGTGCCAGCAGCGTTACCCAGGATGGCTACGAGCAGTACTTC.

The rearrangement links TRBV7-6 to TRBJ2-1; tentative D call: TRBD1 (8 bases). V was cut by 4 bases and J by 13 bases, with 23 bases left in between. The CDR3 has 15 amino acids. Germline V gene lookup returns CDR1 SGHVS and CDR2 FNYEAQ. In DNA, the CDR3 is TGTGCCAGCAGCTCGCGGGGGCAGGGGGCAAGAGGTCAGTTCTTC. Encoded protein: CASSSRGQGARGQFF.